This T cell receptor (beta chain) appears in the sequencing data of a study of beta chain features in type 1 diabetes. Every bit of the isolated RNA underwent reverse transcription, so sequencing read expressed TCRB transcripts. Using immunoSEQ multiplex PCR, the repertoire was profiled, and TCRdb retains in-frame clones only, with some absent. The repertoire holds tens of thousands of clones, with roughly 50% as singletons. This clone was found once. Its antigen is still unknown. The study, taken as a whole, reports: PCR might favor shorter templates, but any such skew would affect patients and controls equally. TCRB CDR3s from Type 1 diabetes patients were moderately but significantly shorter in all four CD4+ subsets. Naive, central memory and regulatory TCRB repertoires appeared more similar among patients than healthy donors. VDJ junctions sequenced from type 1 diabetes patients showed fewer insertions and more deletions.

The CDR3 is 14 residues long. Per the germline V gene, CDR1 is KGHSH and CDR2 is LQKENI. V lost 4 bases to trimming and J lost 4 bases, with 14 bases between them. Donors contributed one heparinised blood draw apiece, averaging approximately 120 mL. The sequenced sample consisted of central memory CD4+ T cells from blood. This sequence joins TRBV18 and TRBJ2-7, with D perhaps matching TRBD1 (6 bases). The receptor was derived from a man younger than 45 with type 1 diabetes. The CDR3 loop is CASSRSTGQYEQYF. Written as DNA, the CDR3 is TGTGCCAGCTCACGCTCGACAGGACAGTACGAGCAGTACTTC.